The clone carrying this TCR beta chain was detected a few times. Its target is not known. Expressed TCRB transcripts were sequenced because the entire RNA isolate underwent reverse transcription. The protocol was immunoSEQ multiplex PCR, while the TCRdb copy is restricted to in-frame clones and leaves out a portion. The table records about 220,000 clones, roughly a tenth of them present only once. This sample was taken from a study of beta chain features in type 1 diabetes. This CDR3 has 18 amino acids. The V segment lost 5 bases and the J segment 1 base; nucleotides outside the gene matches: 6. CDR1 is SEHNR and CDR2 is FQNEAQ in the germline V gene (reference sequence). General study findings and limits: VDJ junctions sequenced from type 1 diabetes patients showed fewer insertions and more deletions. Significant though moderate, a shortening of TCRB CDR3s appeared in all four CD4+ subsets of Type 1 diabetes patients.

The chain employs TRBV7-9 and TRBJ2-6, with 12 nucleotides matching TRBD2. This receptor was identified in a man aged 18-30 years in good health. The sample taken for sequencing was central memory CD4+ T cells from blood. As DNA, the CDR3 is TGTGCCAGCAGCCGCGGACTAGCGGGACCTTCTGGGGCCAACGTCCTGACTTTC. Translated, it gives CASSRGLAGPSGANVLTF.